A single sample gave rise to the 24 T cell receptor beta chains below, sequenced in a study of T cell repertoires in cytomegalovirus infection. TCRdb re-called the reads through MiXCR, storing one row per CDR3 protein. The sample shows about 130,000 distinct CDR3 sequences, less than 9.5% of them seen only once. The sequencing input was PBMCs. The receptors were sampled from a human donor in good health (CMV status not recorded). Some clones in this sample may be carry-over from other donors' samples.

This clonotype was detected many times. The rearrangement joins TRBV3-1 to TRBJ2-7; 9 positions match TRBD1. Unmatched junction bases numbered 11, after V lost 2 bases and J lost 3 bases. Germline CDR1 is LGHDT and CDR2 is YNNKEL (reference sequence). The CDR3 is 17 residues long. The CDR3 DNA follows: TGTGCCAGCAGCCAATCACCAGGGGGACAGGGAGGCTACGAGCAGTACTTC. It is translated as CASSQSPGGQGGYEQYF.

This clonotype was picked up many times. This chain connects TRBV29-1 to TRBJ2-3; 8 bases align to TRBD1. Trimming removed 4 bases from V and 0 bases from J; junction bases left unmatched: 6. Germline assignment: CDR1 SQVTM and CDR2 ANQGSEA. This CDR3 has 15 amino acids. CDR3 sequence reads: CSVVGTGASTDTQYF. The CDR3 coding sequence is TGCAGCGTTGTGGGGACAGGTGCGAGCACAGATACGCAGTATTTT.

V and J are TRBV25-1 and TRBJ2-5; 13 bases agree with TRBD2. CDR1 and CDR2 (germline): MGHDK, SYGVNS. The J segment lost 12 bases and the V segment lost 2 bases, leaving 9 bases of the junction unmatched. The CDR3 extends over 15 amino acids. The CDR3: CASSEPGLAGFKKYF. In nucleotides, the CDR3 is TGTGCCAGCAGTGAACCGGGACTAGCGGGGTTTAAGAAGTACTTC.

This clonotype has a count of ten or more. V and J are TRBV7-9 and TRBJ1-1; 10 bases line up with TRBD1. CDR3 length: 14 amino acids. CDR1 SEHNR and CDR2 FQNEAQ come from the germline V gene (reference sequence). V trimming: 5 bases; J trimming: 1 base; junction bases outside the gene matches: 1. As DNA, the CDR3 is TGTGCCAGCAGCCGACAGGGGGCGAACACTGAAGCTTTCTTT. This codes for CASSRQGANTEAFF.

CDR3 sequence reads: CSVRPGQGANGEKLFF. The CDR3 nucleotides read TGCAGCGTTAGGCCGGGACAGGGGGCTAACGGTGAAAAACTGTTTTTT. This rearrangement joins TRBV29-1 to TRBJ1-4; TRBD1 matches 12 bases. V dropped 5 bases and J dropped 7; count of bases not matched to a gene: 11. CDR1 is SQVTM and CDR2 is ANQGSEA in the germline V gene. This CDR3 has 16 residues.

The V call is TRBV29-1, the J call TRBJ2-1, with 14 bases fitting TRBD2. Germline CDR1 is SQVTM and CDR2 is ANQGSEA. This CDR3 spans 18 amino acids. V gave up 1 base and J gave up 0 bases; unmatched junction bases: 5. CDR3 loop: CSVEGGLAGARSYNEQFF. Written as DNA, the CDR3 is TGCAGCGTTGAAGGGGGACTAGCGGGGGCCCGCTCCTACAATGAGCAGTTCTTC.

This clonotype appeared many times. The genes are TRBV14 and TRBJ1-1; D not certain. CDR1 and CDR2 (germline): SGHDN, FVKESK. There are 14 residues in the CDR3. Between the trimmed V and J ends, which lost 0 bases and 11 bases, there was a span of 16 bases. This chain's CDR3 is CASSQDRAPDRAFF. CDR3 nucleotide sequence: TGTGCCAGCAGCCAAGATAGGGCCCCGGATCGGGCTTTCTTT. The full variable domain, completed using reference TRBV14 and TRBJ1-1, is EAGVTQFPSHSVIEKGQTVTLRCDPISGHDNLYWYRRVMGKEIKFLLHFVKESKQDESGMPNNRFLAERTGGTYSTLKVQPAELEDSGVYFCASSQDRAPDRAFFGQGTRLTVV.

This clonotype appeared many times. V usage is TRBV11-1 and J usage is TRBJ2-3; 7 bases are shared with TRBD2. The CDR3 consists of 14 residues. Germline V gene data show CDR1 as SGHAT and CDR2 as FQDESV (reference sequence). Trimming took 7 bases from V and 3 from J; bases not matched to a gene: 7. CDR3 in amino acids: CASKSLLATDTQYF. Written as DNA, the CDR3 is TGTGCCAGCAAAAGTCTACTAGCGACAGATACGCAGTATTTT.

The V gene is TRBV10-3, the J gene TRBJ2-1; 7 bases agree with TRBD1. Losses at the gene ends were 11 bases for V and 4 bases for J; bases not matched to a gene: 11. Germline V gene data show CDR1 as ENHRY and CDR2 as SYGVKD. The CDR3 loop spans 14 amino acids. The CDR3 coding sequence is TGTGCCGCCAGGCCCAACAGGGGATACAATGAGCAGTTCTTC. It translates to CAARPNRGYNEQFF.

This clonotype was detected many times. V gene TRBV7-2 combines with J gene TRBJ2-6; tentatively, D is TRBD2 (5 bases). CDR3 length: 16 amino acids. Germline CDR1 and CDR2: SGHTA and FQGNSA. The germline V and J ends were trimmed by 2 bases and 0 bases, with 8 bases remaining between them. CDR3 nucleotides: TGTGCCAGCAGCTTATCGAGGGTCTCTGGGGCCAACGTCCTGACTTTC. Protein sequence: CASSLSRVSGANVLTF.

This clonotype was observed many times. The rearrangement uses TRBV20-1 and TRBJ1-5; D possibly corresponds to TRBD1 (5 bases). The length of the CDR3 is 16 residues. With 1 base removed from V and 3 bases from J, the gap between germline ends came to 16 bases. Germline CDR1 and CDR2: DFQATT and SNEGSKA (reference sequence). The CDR3, as DNA: TGCAGTGCTAGAGCCATCGGGGGAACAGTCAATCAGCCCCAGCATTTT. It translates to CSARAIGGTVNQPQHF.

This clonotype appeared many times. The chain carries TRBV6-5 and TRBJ1-2; 9 bases are a match to TRBD1. After removal of 0 bases from V and 4 bases from J, the junction contained 3 bases not matched to a gene. The CDR3 length is 15 residues. The germline CDR1 and CDR2 sequences are MNHEY and SVGAGI. CDR3 coding DNA: TGTGCCAGCAGTTACTCGGGACAGGGACCCTATGGCTACACCTTC. Protein sequence: CASSYSGQGPYGYTF.

As regards this clonotype: A much more abundant neighbour one base away suggests this may be a read error. In this CDR3 the conserved last residue, phenylalanine or tryptophan, is missing, so a read error is likely. J is TRBJ2-7 and V is TRBV2; either TRBD1 or TRBD2 may fit D (5 bases each). CDR3 length: 14 amino acids. Looked up from germline, CDR1 is SNHLY and CDR2 is FYNNEI. V lost 4 bases and J lost 2, with 12 bases in between. The CDR3 nucleotides read TGTGCCAGCAGTGGACGGGGACCCGCCTACGAGCAGTACTCC. Amino acids: CASSGRGPAYEQYS.

This clonotype has at least ten counts. In nucleotides, the CDR3 is TGTGCCAGCAGCTTAGGGACAGCCTCCTACGAGCAGTACTTC. Residues: CASSLGTASYEQYF. The V and J genes are TRBV7-9 and TRBJ2-7, with D possibly matching TRBD1 (6 bases). The CDR3 has 14 amino acids. V lost 1 base, J lost 0 bases, and 7 bases lay in between. Looked up from germline, CDR1 is SEHNR and CDR2 is FQNEAQ (reference sequence).

The chain recombines TRBV10-3 with TRBJ2-4; either TRBD1 or TRBD2 may fit D (5 bases each). In germline, CDR1 is ENHRY, CDR2 SYGVKD. This CDR3 contains 16 residues. V was cut by 2 bases and J by 1 base, with 12 bases left in between. CDR3 residues: CAISERVWGAKNIQYF. DNA for the CDR3: TGTGCCATCAGTGAGCGGGTGTGGGGGGCCAAAAACATTCAGTACTTC.

This clonotype was observed many times. The chain links TRBV4-1 to TRBJ1-1; D uncertain. Between the trimmed V and J ends, which lost 0 bases and 1 base, there was a span of 6 bases. Germline CDR1 reads MGHRA; CDR2 reads YSYEKL. The CDR3 runs 14 residues. The CDR3 DNA reads TGCGCCAGCAGCCAAGAACGGGGGAACACTGAAGCTTTCTTT. Translated: CASSQERGNTEAFF.

This clonotype was seen at least ten times. The V and J genes are TRBV6-5 and TRBJ2-2; 8 nucleotides agree with TRBD2. The J segment lost 5 bases and the V segment lost 6 bases, leaving 5 bases of the junction unmatched. Germline loops: CDR1 MNHEY, CDR2 SVGAGI. This CDR3 region has 14 residues. The CDR3 region is CASRDGGGTGELFF. DNA for the CDR3: TGTGCCAGCAGGGACGGGGGGGGAACCGGGGAGCTGTTTTTT.

This clonotype was found many times. This chain joins TRBV12-3 or TRBV12-4 and TRBJ2-7; D is ambiguous. The CDR3 extends over 13 amino acids. V gave up 6 bases and J gave up 2 bases, with 11 bases separating them. The CDR3 DNA reads as TGTGCCAGCAGCGTCAGAATCACCTACGAGCAGTACTTC. It translates to CASSVRITYEQYF.

The table lists this clonotype with many counts. The chain has TRBV7-8 and TRBJ1-5; 8 bases are shared with TRBD1. Germline CDR1 is SGHVS and CDR2 is FQNEAQ. The CDR3 length is 16 residues. Germline trimming cut 5 bases from V and 7 bases from J; bases unmatched to any gene: 13. The CDR3: CASSPTDRAWAQPQHF. The CDR3, as DNA: TGTGCCAGCAGCCCGACGGACAGGGCATGGGCCCAGCCCCAGCATTTT.

This clonotype has just one count. This may arise from a read error, as a much more abundant clone is one base away. V is TRBV5-6 and J is TRBJ1-4; 9 nucleotides agree with TRBD1. This CDR3 contains 15 residues. J lost 7 bases, V lost 1 base, and 5 bases had no gene match. Germline V gene data show CDR1 as SGHDT and CDR2 as YYEEEE. The CDR3, as DNA: TGTGCCAGCAGCTTGACAGGGGGCGGTAGTGAAAAACTGTTTTTT. Translating it yields CASSLTGGGSEKLFF.

This clonotype was detected ten times or more. This sequence joins TRBV2 and TRBJ2-1; D gene ambiguous. Germline lookup yields CDR1 SNHLY and CDR2 FYNNEI. The CDR3 contains 12 residues. Trimming stripped 4 bases from V and 8 bases from J, with 9 bases between. CDR3 nucleotides: TGTGCCAGCAGTGTAGAGGCACATGAGCAGTTCTTC. Amino acids: CASSVEAHEQFF.

This clonotype was seen only a few times. The V and J genes are TRBV20-1 and TRBJ1-5, with no clear D. Trimming pared 5 bases from V and 0 bases from J, leaving 8 bases between. This CDR3 region has 13 residues. CDR1 is DFQATT, CDR2 SNEGSKA, per germline (reference sequence). The CDR3 loop reads CSAGYVSNQPQHF. DNA of the CDR3: TGCAGTGCTGGTTACGTTAGCAATCAGCCCCAGCATTTT.

This clonotype has ten or more counts. CDR3: CASSLAGTSGVYEQFF. CDR3 in DNA: TGTGCCAGCAGCCTGGCCGGGACTAGCGGGGTCTATGAGCAGTTCTTC. V is TRBV7-3 and J is TRBJ2-1; TRBD2 aligns across 13 bases. This CDR3 region has 16 residues. V was pared by 5 bases and J by 8 bases, with 9 bases of the junction left unmatched. Germline CDR1 and CDR2: SGHTA and FQGTGA.

This clonotype was seen many times. The chain recombines TRBV12-3 or TRBV12-4 with TRBJ2-7; tentative D call: TRBD1 (7 bases). V was shortened by 6 bases and J by 2 bases, with 11 bases between the two germline ends. The CDR3 is made up of 13 amino acids. For the CDR3, the DNA is TGTGCCAGCAGGGGGGGACAGACCTACGAGCAGTACTTC. Its protein is CASRGGQTYEQYF.